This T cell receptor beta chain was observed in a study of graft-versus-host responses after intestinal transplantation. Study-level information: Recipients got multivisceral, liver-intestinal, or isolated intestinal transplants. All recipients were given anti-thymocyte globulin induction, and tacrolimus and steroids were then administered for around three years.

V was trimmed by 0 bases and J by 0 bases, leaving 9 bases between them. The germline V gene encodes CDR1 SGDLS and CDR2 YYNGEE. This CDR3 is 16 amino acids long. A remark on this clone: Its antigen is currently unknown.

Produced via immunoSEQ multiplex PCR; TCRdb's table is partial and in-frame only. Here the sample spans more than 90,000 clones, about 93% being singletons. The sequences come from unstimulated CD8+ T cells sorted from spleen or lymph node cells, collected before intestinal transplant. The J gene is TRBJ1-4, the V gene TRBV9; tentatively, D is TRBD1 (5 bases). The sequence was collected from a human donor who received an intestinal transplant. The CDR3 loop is CASSVDDSTTNEKLFF. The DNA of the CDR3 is TGTGCCAGCAGCGTAGACGACAGTACAACTAATGAAAAACTGTTTTTT.